This TCR beta chain was recorded in a study of immune cell composition in non-small cell lung cancer. Study-level points and caveats: TIL tumour reactivity correlated with maximal tumour-associated clone frequency in adenocarcinoma.

Points on this clone: Its antigen is undetermined.

The normal lung sample lay at least 3 cm, and maximally far, from the tumour. Sequencing was performed with immunoSEQ multiplex PCR; in TCRdb, only in-frame clones are kept and a portion is missing. The sample lists over 7,500 clones, approximately 75% seen once, with roughly 13% in the top ten. The CDR3 has 15 residues. Germline assignment: CDR1 MNHEY and CDR2 SVGAGI. The V gene end was trimmed by 4 bases and the J gene end by 6 bases; junction bases not matched to a gene: 12. The sequence came from a human donor with non-small cell lung cancer. Sequences were obtained from non-adjacent lung tissue. The genes are TRBV6-5 and TRBJ2-7; 7 nucleotides align to TRBD2. CDR3 sequence: CASSLERDFSLEQYF. For the CDR3, the DNA is TGTGCCAGCAGTTTGGAGCGGGATTTCTCTCTCGAGCAGTACTTC.